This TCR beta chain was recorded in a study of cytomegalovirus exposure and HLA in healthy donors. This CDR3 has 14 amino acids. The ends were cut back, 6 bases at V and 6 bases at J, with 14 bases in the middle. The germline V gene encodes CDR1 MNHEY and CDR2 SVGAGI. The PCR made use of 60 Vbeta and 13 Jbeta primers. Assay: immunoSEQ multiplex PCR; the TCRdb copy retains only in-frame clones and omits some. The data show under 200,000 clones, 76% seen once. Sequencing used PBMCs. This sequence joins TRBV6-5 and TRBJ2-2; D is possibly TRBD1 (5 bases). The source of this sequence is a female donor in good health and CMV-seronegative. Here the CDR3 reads CASRRLDTSGELFF. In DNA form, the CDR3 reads TGTGCCAGCAGGCGATTGGACACCTCCGGGGAGCTGTTTTTT.